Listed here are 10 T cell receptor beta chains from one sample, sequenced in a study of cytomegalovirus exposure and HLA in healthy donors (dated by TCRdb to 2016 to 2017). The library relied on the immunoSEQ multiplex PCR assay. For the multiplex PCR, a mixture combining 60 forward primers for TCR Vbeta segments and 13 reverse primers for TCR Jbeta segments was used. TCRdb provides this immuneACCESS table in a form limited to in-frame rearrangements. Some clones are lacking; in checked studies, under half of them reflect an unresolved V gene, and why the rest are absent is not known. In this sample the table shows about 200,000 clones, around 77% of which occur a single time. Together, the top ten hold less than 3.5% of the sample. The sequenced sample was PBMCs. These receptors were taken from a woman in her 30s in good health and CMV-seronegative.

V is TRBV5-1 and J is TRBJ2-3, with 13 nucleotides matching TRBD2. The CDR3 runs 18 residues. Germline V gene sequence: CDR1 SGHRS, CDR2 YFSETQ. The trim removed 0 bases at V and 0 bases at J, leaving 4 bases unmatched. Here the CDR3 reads CASSLGVLAGGSTDTQYF. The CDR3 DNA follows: TGCGCCAGCAGCTTGGGAGTACTAGCGGGGGGGAGCACAGATACGCAGTATTTT.

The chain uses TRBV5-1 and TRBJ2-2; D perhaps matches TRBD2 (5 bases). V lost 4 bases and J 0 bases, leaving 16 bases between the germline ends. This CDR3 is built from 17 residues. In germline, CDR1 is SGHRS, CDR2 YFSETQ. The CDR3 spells CASSPRTFNANTGELFF. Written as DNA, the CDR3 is TGCGCCAGCAGCCCACGGACTTTCAACGCGAACACCGGGGAGCTGTTTTTT.

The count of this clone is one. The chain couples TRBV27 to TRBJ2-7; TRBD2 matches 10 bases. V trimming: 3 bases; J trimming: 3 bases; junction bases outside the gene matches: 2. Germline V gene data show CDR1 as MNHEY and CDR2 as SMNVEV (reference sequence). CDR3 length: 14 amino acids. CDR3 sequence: CASSFRLAGYEQYF. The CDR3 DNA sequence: TGTGCCAGCAGTTTTAGACTAGCGGGCTACGAGCAGTACTTC.

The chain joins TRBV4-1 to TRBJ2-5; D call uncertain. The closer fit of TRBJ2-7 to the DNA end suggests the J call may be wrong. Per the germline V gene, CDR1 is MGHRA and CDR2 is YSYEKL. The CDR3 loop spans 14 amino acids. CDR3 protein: CASSQTRNPYEQYF. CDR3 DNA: TGCGCCAGCAGCCAAACGAGGAATCCCTACGAGCAGTACTTC.

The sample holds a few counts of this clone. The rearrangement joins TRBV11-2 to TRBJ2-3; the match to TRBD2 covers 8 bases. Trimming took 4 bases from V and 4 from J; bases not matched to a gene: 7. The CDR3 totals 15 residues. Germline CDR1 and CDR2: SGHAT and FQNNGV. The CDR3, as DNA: TGTGCCAGCAGCTCTCCGGGACTAGGCCCAGATACGCAGTATTTT. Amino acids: CASSSPGLGPDTQYF. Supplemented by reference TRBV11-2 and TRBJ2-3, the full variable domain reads EAGVAQSPRYKIIEKRQSVAFWCNPISGHATLYWYQQILGQGPKLLIQFQNNGVVDDSQLPKDRFSAERLKGVDSTLKIQPAKLEDSAVYLCASSSPGLGPDTQYFGPGTRLTVL.

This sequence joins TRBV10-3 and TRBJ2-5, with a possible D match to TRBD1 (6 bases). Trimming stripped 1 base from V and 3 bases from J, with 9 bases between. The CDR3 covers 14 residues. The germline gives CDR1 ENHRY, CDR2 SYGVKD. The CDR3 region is CAISEWTAKETQYF. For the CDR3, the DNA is TGTGCCATCAGTGAGTGGACAGCTAAAGAGACCCAGTACTTC.

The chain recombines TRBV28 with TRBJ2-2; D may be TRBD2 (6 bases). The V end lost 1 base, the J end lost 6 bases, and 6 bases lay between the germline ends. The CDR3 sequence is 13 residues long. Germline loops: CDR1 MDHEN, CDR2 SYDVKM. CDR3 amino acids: CASSLSSAGELFF. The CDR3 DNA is TGTGCCAGCAGTTTATCTAGCGCCGGGGAGCTGTTTTTT.

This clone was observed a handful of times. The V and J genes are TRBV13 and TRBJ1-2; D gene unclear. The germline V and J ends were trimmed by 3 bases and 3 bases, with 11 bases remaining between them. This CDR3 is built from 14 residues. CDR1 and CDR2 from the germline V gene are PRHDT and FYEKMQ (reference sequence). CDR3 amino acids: CASSFYREDYGYTF. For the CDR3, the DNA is TGTGCCAGCAGCTTTTATAGGGAGGACTATGGCTACACCTTC. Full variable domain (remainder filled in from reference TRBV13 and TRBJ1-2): AAGVIQSPRHLIKEKRETATLKCYPIPRHDTVYWYQQGPGQDPQFLISFYEKMQSDKGSIPDRFSAQQFSDYHSELNMSSLELGDSALYFCASSFYREDYGYTFGSGTRLTVV.

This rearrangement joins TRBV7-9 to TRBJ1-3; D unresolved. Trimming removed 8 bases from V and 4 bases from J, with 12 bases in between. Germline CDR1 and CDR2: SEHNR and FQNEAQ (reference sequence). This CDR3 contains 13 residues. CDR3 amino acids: CASVQAGGNTIYF. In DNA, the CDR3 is TGTGCCAGCGTTCAGGCAGGAGGAAACACCATATATTTT.

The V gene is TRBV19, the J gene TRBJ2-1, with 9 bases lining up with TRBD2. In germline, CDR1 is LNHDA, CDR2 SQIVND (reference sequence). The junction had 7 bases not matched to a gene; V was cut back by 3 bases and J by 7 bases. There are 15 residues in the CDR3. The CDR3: CASSIRAGGRNEQFF. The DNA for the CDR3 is TGTGCCAGTAGTATTCGAGCGGGAGGAAGGAATGAGCAGTTCTTC.